By share, the clone carrying this T cell receptor beta chain counts as medium-sized. This sample is part of a study of breast tumors, draining lymph nodes, adjacent tissues. TCRdb reprocessed the multiplex PCR reads via MiXCR and lists one record per CDR3 protein. The repertoire holds about 24,000 distinct CDR3 sequences, over 60% seen once, with 20% to 30% in the top ten. Trimming took 6 bases from V and 2 from J, leaving 11 bases between them. Germline CDR1 and CDR2: MNHNY and SVGAGI (reference sequence). The CDR3 totals 13 residues. The TCR comes from a female donor with breast cancer. Some clones in this sample may be carry-over from other donors' samples. The J gene is TRBJ2-7, the V gene TRBV6-6; D not resolved. The specimen was tumor-adjacent breast tissue. The CDR3 spells CASRGDLPYEQYF. The CDR3, as DNA: TGTGCCAGCAGGGGCGACTTGCCCTACGAGCAGTACTTC.